The 21 T cell receptor beta chains below all came from one sample that was sequenced in a study of blood T cell repertoires in COVID-19. Clones were sequenced by immunoSEQ multiplex PCR, and TCRdb holds only the in-frame ones, with some missing. This table holds around 150,000 clones, about 86% found once. Input material: PBMCs or T cells enriched from blood (not recorded which). The receptors derive from a man aged 50-60 years who had recovered from COVID-19.

The chain links TRBV12-3 or TRBV12-4 to TRBJ1-2; D is perhaps TRBD1 (5 bases). Trimming removed 5 bases from V and 4 bases from J, with 11 bases in between. The CDR3 spans 13 residues. The CDR3, as DNA: TGTGCCAGCAGTCCAGATACAGGCTATGGCTACACCTTC. Encoded protein: CASSPDTGYGYTF.

The chain joins TRBV4-1 to TRBJ1-4; unclear D gene. V gave up 1 base and J gave up 8 bases, with 14 bases separating them. CDR3 length: 15 residues. The germline gives CDR1 MGHRA, CDR2 YSYEKL. CDR3 bases: TGCGCCAGCAGCCAAGTCGCGGGGTCTAGGGAAAAACTGTTTTTT. Protein sequence: CASSQVAGSREKLFF.

The J gene is TRBJ2-7, the V gene TRBV5-4; no clear D gene. V gave up 0 bases and J gave up 3 bases, with 7 bases separating them. CDR1 and CDR2 (germline): SGHNT, YYREEE (reference sequence). The CDR3 covers 13 residues. The CDR3 protein is CASSLGSDYEQYF. The CDR3 coding sequence is TGTGCCAGCAGCTTGGGCTCAGACTACGAGCAGTACTTC. The entire variable domain, with the rest obtained from reference TRBV5-4 and TRBJ2-7, is as follows: ETGVTQSPTHLIKTRGQQVTLRCSSQSGHNTVSWYQQALGQGPQFIFQYYREEENGRGNFPPRFSGLQFPNYSSELNVNALELDDSALYLCASSLGSDYEQYFGPGTRLTVT.

The chain recombines TRBV27 with TRBJ1-6, with TRBD1 matching 8 bases. The CDR3 covers 14 residues. J was trimmed by 7 bases and V by 8 bases; bases with no gene match: 7. Germline CDR1 and CDR2: MNHEY and SMNVEV (reference sequence). In DNA, the CDR3 is TGTGCCAGCTCCTCGGGACAGGAAAATTCACCCCTCCACTTT. Translated, it gives CASSSGQENSPLHF.

The chain has TRBV11-2 and TRBJ1-6; no clear D. The germline V gene encodes CDR1 SGHAT and CDR2 FQNNGV. The V end was cut by 5 bases, the J end by 0 bases, with 11 bases between. The CDR3 runs 16 residues. Here the CDR3 DNA reads TGTGCCAGCAGCCCCAGGACTGTCTCCTATAATTCACCCCTCCACTTT. Protein sequence: CASSPRTVSYNSPLHF.

The chain has TRBV7-8 and TRBJ1-2; 10 bases are shared with TRBD1. Germline lookup yields CDR1 SGHVS and CDR2 FQNEAQ. J gave up 3 bases and V 3 bases, and 4 bases lay outside the gene matches. This CDR3 spans 15 amino acids. CDR3 loop: CASSLSGQGYYGYTF. The CDR3 DNA reads TGTGCCAGCAGCTTGTCGGGACAGGGGTACTATGGCTACACCTTC. Combining the CDR3 with reference TRBV7-8 and TRBJ1-2 gives the whole variable domain GAGVSQSPRYKVAKRGQDVALRCDPISGHVSLFWYQQALGQGPEFLTYFQNEAQLDKSGLPSDRFFAERPEGSVSTLKIQRTQQEDSAVYLCASSLSGQGYYGYTFGSGTRLTVV.

The V and J genes are TRBV6-5 and TRBJ2-6, with D perhaps TRBD2 (5 bases). CDR1 and CDR2 from the germline V gene are MNHEY and SVGAGI. Trimming stripped 7 bases from V and 2 bases from J, with 12 bases between. This CDR3 region has 15 residues. Here the CDR3 DNA reads TGTGCCAGCACCACCGGACTGCCTGGGGCCAACGTCCTGACTTTC. Protein: CASTTGLPGANVLTF.

For the CDR3, the DNA is TGTGCCAGCAGCGTCTGGGGCGGAAAGTCTGGGGCCAACGTCCTGACTTTC. Encoded protein: CASSVWGGKSGANVLTF. The chain has TRBV7-9 and TRBJ2-6; TRBD1 might be the D (5 bases). There are 17 residues in the CDR3. From germline, CDR1 is SEHNR and CDR2 FQNEAQ (reference sequence). With 5 bases removed from V and 1 base from J, the gap between germline ends came to 15 bases.

DNA for the CDR3: TGTGCCAGTAGTTACGATCGGGGGCAGCCCCAGCATTTT. Encoded protein: CASSYDRGQPQHF. This chain uses TRBV19 with TRBJ1-5; a possible D gene is TRBD1 (5 bases). CDR1 is LNHDA, CDR2 SQIVND, per germline (reference sequence). V lost 5 bases to trimming and J lost 7 bases, with 12 bases between them. The CDR3 runs 13 residues.

The V and J genes are TRBV2 and TRBJ1-5, with 7 bases identical to TRBD1. V lost 5 bases to trimming and J lost 3 bases; unmatched junction nucleotides: 7. Germline CDR1 SNHLY, CDR2 FYNNEI. The CDR3 totals 15 residues. CDR3 sequence: CASSQTRGHNQPQHF. CDR3 coding DNA: TGTGCCAGCAGTCAGACAAGGGGGCACAATCAGCCCCAGCATTTT.

This chain connects TRBV6-2 or TRBV6-3 to TRBJ2-3; 9 bases are a match to TRBD2. Trimming at V came to 1 base and at J to 11 bases, leaving 1 base not matched to a gene. CDR3 length: 12 residues. Germline V gives CDR1 MNHEY, CDR2 SVGEGT. In DNA, the CDR3 is TGTGCCAGCAGTTACTTGCGGGGGGGGCAGTATTTT. Protein: CASSYLRGGQYF.

The chain employs TRBV10-3 and TRBJ1-2; 8 bases are shared with TRBD1. CDR3 length: 13 residues. Unmatched junction bases numbered 2, after V lost 2 bases and J lost 6 bases. The V gene's germline CDR1 is ENHRY and CDR2 SYGVKD. DNA of the CDR3: TGTGCCATCAGTGAGGGACAGGGCCATGGCTACACCTTC. Protein: CAISEGQGHGYTF.

V and J are TRBV14 and TRBJ2-7; TRBD2 is a possible D gene (7 bases). The CDR3 extends over 15 amino acids. Per germline, CDR1 SGHDN and CDR2 FVKESK. V shed 1 base and J shed 3 bases, with 13 bases lying between them. The CDR3 spells CASSQGGGGLYEQYF. The CDR3 DNA reads TGTGCCAGCAGCCAAGGAGGGGGGGGACTCTACGAGCAGTACTTC. Variable domain in full (rest from reference TRBV14 and TRBJ2-7): EAGVTQFPSHSVIEKGQTVTLRCDPISGHDNLYWYRRVMGKEIKFLLHFVKESKQDESGMPNNRFLAERTGGTYSTLKVQPAELEDSGVYFCASSQGGGGLYEQYFGPGTRLTVT.

The chain employs TRBV3-1 (or the pseudogene TRBV3-2) and TRBJ2-1, with 13 bases identical to TRBD2. V shed 0 bases, J shed 4 bases, and the junction held 9 bases outside the gene matches. Germline V gene sequence: CDR1 LGHDT, CDR2 YNNKEL (reference sequence). The CDR3 spans 19 residues. The DNA of the CDR3 is TGTGCCAGCAGCCAAGATTTTCCCCTGACTAGCGGGGGGTACAATGAGCAGTTCTTC. This encodes CASSQDFPLTSGGYNEQFF.

The chain employs TRBV15 and TRBJ2-7; 9 positions agree with TRBD1. Germline assignment: CDR1 LNHNV and CDR2 YYDKDF (reference sequence). There are 16 residues in the CDR3. J was trimmed by 4 bases and V by 0 bases; bases with no gene match: 7. CDR3 protein: CATSRDDTGQGYEQYF. The CDR3 coding sequence is TGTGCCACCAGCAGAGATGACACGGGACAGGGATACGAGCAGTACTTC.

This chain connects TRBV5-1 to TRBJ2-7; TRBD1 matches at 8 bases. The CDR3 length is 13 residues. Unmatched junction bases numbered 9, after V lost 7 bases and J lost 6 bases. Germline CDR1 SGHRS, CDR2 YFSETQ. The CDR3 bases are TGCGCCAGCTGGGCAGGGGGCTATGGCGAGCAGTACTTC. Translation: CASWAGGYGEQYF. Filled out from reference TRBV5-1 and TRBJ2-7, the complete variable domain reads KAGVTQTPRYLIKTRGQQVTLSCSPISGHRSVSWYQQTPGQGLQFLFEYFSETQRNKGNFPGRFSGRQFSNSRSEMNVSTLELGDSALYLCASWAGGYGEQYFGPGTRLTVT.

J is TRBJ1-6 and V is TRBV7-9; 7 bases map to TRBD1. With 1 base clipped from V and 8 bases from J, the junction kept 11 bases outside the gene matches. This CDR3 has 17 residues. Germline V gene sequence: CDR1 SEHNR, CDR2 FQNEAQ (reference sequence). This CDR3 is CASSLDSYRGDHSPLHF. CDR3 coding DNA: TGTGCCAGCAGCTTAGACTCGTACAGGGGTGATCATTCACCCCTCCACTTT.

This sequence joins TRBV9 and TRBJ1-2, with 8 bases matching TRBD1. The CDR3 is made up of 15 amino acids. The ends lost 3 bases at V and 4 bases at J; junction bases unmatched: 8. Germline V gene data show CDR1 as SGDLS and CDR2 as YYNGEE. Here the CDR3 DNA reads TGTGCCAGCAGCGACGGACAGGGTAGCGTCTATGGCTACACCTTC. This codes for CASSDGQGSVYGYTF.

This clone was detected only a few times. The genes are TRBV9 and TRBJ2-5; D is possibly TRBD2 (7 bases). Trimming removed 4 bases at V and 5 bases at J, with 24 bases between. Germline values: CDR1 SGDLS, CDR2 YYNGEE. The CDR3 runs to 17 residues. Here the CDR3 DNA reads TGTGCCAGCAGCCAAAAAGGGGGAGGGAGCGCCTTGGAGACCCAGTACTTC. As protein: CASSQKGGGSALETQYF. The whole variable domain, filled in from reference TRBV9 and TRBJ2-5, reads DSGVTQTPKHLITATGQRVTLRCSPRSGDLSVYWYQQSLDQGLQFLIQYYNGEERAKGNILERFSAQQFPDLHSELNLSSLELGDSALYFCASSQKGGGSALETQYFGPGTRLLVL.

A note on this clone: Other DNA sequences in the sample encode the same CDR3. The chain joins TRBV6-2 or TRBV6-3 to TRBJ1-2, with TRBD1 matching over 7 bases. The CDR3 covers 13 residues. CDR1 MNHEY and CDR2 SVGEGT come from the germline V gene. The V gene end was trimmed by 2 bases and the J gene end by 6 bases; junction bases not matched to a gene: 3. The CDR3 region is CASSYKGANGYTF. The CDR3 nucleotides are TGTGCCAGCAGTTACAAGGGGGCGAATGGCTACACCTTC.

The chain couples TRBV7-6 to TRBJ1-2; 7 positions match TRBD1. The germline CDR1 and CDR2 sequences are SGHVS and FNYEAQ. The CDR3 extends over 15 amino acids. Losses at the gene ends were 1 base for V and 8 bases for J; bases not matched to a gene: 10. The DNA for the CDR3 is TGTGCCAGCAGCTTAGGGACAGGCGGCCTAGGAGGCTACACCTTC. Translated: CASSLGTGGLGGYTF.